This is a list of T cell receptor beta chains from one sample in a study of persistence of HIV-infected CD4 T cells. This table comes from immunoSEQ multiplex PCR, and its TCRdb copy is limited to in-frame clones, with some not included. This table holds roughly 35,000 clones, roughly four fifths found once. No cognate antigen is known for these TCRs. Sequencing used cultured CD4+ T cells from PBMCs, obtained from a patient who received antiretroviral therapy. These receptors were taken from an adult with HIV. The donor label of this sample is uncertain. Each CDR3 is given with its conserved first and last residue. Fields, in order: CDR3 DNA, CDR3 protein, D gene, V gene, clone size, J gene. The D gene is left open where the match is weak. Clone size, where shown, is once, few, many, or a class for clones that have expanded.

cdr3_nt: TGTGCCAGCAGCCTAGAGGTGGTTAGTAGTCCCCAAGAGACCCAGTACTTC
cdr3_aa: CASSLEVVSSPQETQYF
d_call: .
v_call: TRBV7-2
clone_size: .
j_call: TRBJ2-5

cdr3_nt: TGTGCCAGCAGCAACAGGGGTGATTCACCCCTCCACTTT
cdr3_aa: CASSNRGDSPLHF
d_call: TRBD1
v_call: TRBV7-2
clone_size: .
j_call: TRBJ1-6

cdr3_nt: TGTGCCAGCAGCTTTTCAGGGGGCGGGAAAGCTTTCTTT
cdr3_aa: CASSFSGGGKAFF
d_call: TRBD1
v_call: TRBV6-5
clone_size: .
j_call: TRBJ1-1

cdr3_nt: TGTGCCAGCATGGTTGGACCGTCCTACGAGCAGTACTTC
cdr3_aa: CASMVGPSYEQYF
d_call: .
v_call: TRBV6-5
clone_size: .
j_call: TRBJ2-7

cdr3_nt: TGTGCCAGTCTACGAGATGAAAAACTGTTTTTT
cdr3_aa: CASLRDEKLFF
d_call: .
v_call: TRBV19
clone_size: .
j_call: TRBJ1-4

cdr3_nt: TGCGCCAGCAGCCAGGGTGTGGGGCAGGGCTATGGCTACACCTTC
cdr3_aa: CASSQGVGQGYGYTF
d_call: .
v_call: TRBV4-1
clone_size: .
j_call: TRBJ1-2

cdr3_nt: TGTGCCAGCAGCCCCCCAGGACAGCAATACACAGATACGCAGTATTTT
cdr3_aa: CASSPPGQQYTDTQYF
d_call: .
v_call: TRBV14
clone_size: .
j_call: TRBJ2-3

cdr3_nt: TGTGCCAGCAGCTTGGGACAGGGGGGTGTTCAGCCCCAGCATTTT
cdr3_aa: CASSLGQGGVQPQHF
d_call: TRBD1
v_call: TRBV5-8
clone_size: once
j_call: TRBJ1-5

cdr3_nt: TGTGCCAGCAGTGAGCAGGACGGATCCGGGGAGCTGTTTTTT
cdr3_aa: CASSEQDGSGELFF
d_call: .
v_call: TRBV6-4
clone_size: .
j_call: TRBJ2-2

cdr3_nt: TGTGCCAGCAGCTTGGACAGGTGGTCCCCTGAAGCTTTCTTT
cdr3_aa: CASSLDRWSPEAFF
d_call: .
v_call: TRBV5-4
clone_size: .
j_call: TRBJ1-1

cdr3_nt: TGTGCCAGCAGCCCATTGACAACGAACACTGAAGCTTTCTTT
cdr3_aa: CASSPLTTNTEAFF
d_call: .
v_call: TRBV7-2
clone_size: .
j_call: TRBJ1-1

cdr3_nt: TGTGCCAGCAGCTTAAATCCCCCGACAAAAGCCTACGAGCAGTACTTC
cdr3_aa: CASSLNPPTKAYEQYF
d_call: .
v_call: TRBV7-6
clone_size: .
j_call: TRBJ2-7

cdr3_nt: TGTGCCAGCAGTTTGAGGAGGGACGGCTACACCTTC
cdr3_aa: CASSLRRDGYTF
d_call: .
v_call: TRBV28
clone_size: .
j_call: TRBJ1-2

cdr3_nt: TGTGCCAGCAGCCTTGCGGGGGGCACCGGGGAGCTGTTTTTT
cdr3_aa: CASSLAGGTGELFF
d_call: TRBD2
v_call: TRBV7-2
clone_size: .
j_call: TRBJ2-2

cdr3_nt: TGCGCCAGCAGCTGGACCGACACAGGGCAGAACGGGGAGCTGTTTTTT
cdr3_aa: CASSWTDTGQNGELFF
d_call: .
v_call: TRBV5-1
clone_size: .
j_call: TRBJ2-2

cdr3_nt: TGTGCCAGCAGCTTTTACGACAGGGACACTGAAGCTTTCTTT
cdr3_aa: CASSFYDRDTEAFF
d_call: TRBD1
v_call: TRBV9
clone_size: .
j_call: TRBJ1-1

cdr3_nt: TGTGCCAGCAGCTTATCCCAGGGGTTGGAGCAGTACTTC
cdr3_aa: CASSLSQGLEQYF
d_call: .
v_call: TRBV7-9
clone_size: .
j_call: TRBJ2-7

cdr3_nt: TGCGCCAGCAGTCAAGCCGGAAACACCATATATTTT
cdr3_aa: CASSQAGNTIYF
d_call: .
v_call: TRBV4-1
clone_size: .
j_call: TRBJ1-3

cdr3_nt: TGTGCCTGGAGTCTGGGGCTTTCTGCTAACTCTGGAAACACCATATATTTT
cdr3_aa: CAWSLGLSANSGNTIYF
d_call: .
v_call: TRBV30
clone_size: .
j_call: TRBJ1-3

cdr3_nt: TGTGCCAGCAGCTTCAAGCGGGGGGAAGAGACCCAGTACTTC
cdr3_aa: CASSFKRGEETQYF
d_call: TRBD2
v_call: TRBV7-8
clone_size: .
j_call: TRBJ2-5

cdr3_nt: TGTGCCAGCAGCCTGGGTGGGGTTACGTATGGCTACACCTTC
cdr3_aa: CASSLGGVTYGYTF
d_call: .
v_call: TRBV5-6
clone_size: once
j_call: TRBJ1-2

cdr3_nt: TGTGCCAGCAGCTTAGCCCAGGATCAGCCCCAGCATTTT
cdr3_aa: CASSLAQDQPQHF
d_call: .
v_call: TRBV7-6
clone_size: .
j_call: TRBJ1-5

cdr3_nt: TGTGCCACCAGCAGCGACGACAGATACAATCAGCCCCAGCATTTT
cdr3_aa: CATSSDDRYNQPQHF
d_call: .
v_call: TRBV15
clone_size: .
j_call: TRBJ1-5

cdr3_nt: TGTGCCAGCAGTTACGAATACAATGAGCAGTTCTTC
cdr3_aa: CASSYEYNEQFF
d_call: .
v_call: TRBV28
clone_size: .
j_call: TRBJ2-1

cdr3_nt: TGTGCCAGCAGTCTGGGTGGGTGGCAAGAGACCCAGTACTTC
cdr3_aa: CASSLGGWQETQYF
d_call: .
v_call: TRBV28
clone_size: once
j_call: TRBJ2-5

cdr3_nt: TGCGCCAGCAGCCACGGGACACCCAATCAGCCCCAGCATTTT
cdr3_aa: CASSHGTPNQPQHF
d_call: .
v_call: TRBV5-1
clone_size: .
j_call: TRBJ1-5

cdr3_nt: TGTGCCAGTAGTCGAGAGAGGCGGGAGAGGGGTCAGCCCCAGCATTTT
cdr3_aa: CASSRERRERGQPQHF
d_call: .
v_call: TRBV19
clone_size: .
j_call: TRBJ1-5

cdr3_nt: TGTGCTAGTGGAACCGGACTCTACACAGATACGCAGTATTTT
cdr3_aa: CASGTGLYTDTQYF
d_call: .
v_call: TRBV12-5
clone_size: .
j_call: TRBJ2-3

cdr3_nt: TGCAGCGTTCGCCCCCAGTCCCAGTCCAGGCAGTATTTT
cdr3_aa: CSVRPQSQSRQYF
d_call: .
v_call: TRBV29-1
clone_size: .
j_call: TRBJ2-3

cdr3_nt: TGTGCCAGCAGCGTCGAGGACTCGATCGTAAAAAAAGCTTTCTTT
cdr3_aa: CASSVEDSIVKKAFF
d_call: .
v_call: TRBV9
clone_size: .
j_call: TRBJ1-1

cdr3_nt: TGCAGCGTGGCCGACAGGGGGCGAGTCACTGAAGCTTTCTTT
cdr3_aa: CSVADRGRVTEAFF
d_call: TRBD1
v_call: TRBV29-1
clone_size: .
j_call: TRBJ1-1

cdr3_nt: TGTGCCAGCAGCCAAGGGAGGGATGGTCAGCCCCAGCATTTT
cdr3_aa: CASSQGRDGQPQHF
d_call: .
v_call: TRBV6-6
clone_size: .
j_call: TRBJ1-5

cdr3_nt: TGTGCCAGCTCACCCGTCCTAGCGGGGGGGTACAATGAGCAGTTCTTC
cdr3_aa: CASSPVLAGGYNEQFF
d_call: TRBD2
v_call: TRBV18
clone_size: .
j_call: TRBJ2-1

cdr3_nt: TGTGCCAGTAGTATCGGGCCTATGGATTCACCCCTCCACTTT
cdr3_aa: CASSIGPMDSPLHF
d_call: .
v_call: TRBV19
clone_size: medium-sized
j_call: TRBJ1-6

cdr3_nt: TGTGCCATCGGGGACAGGGTAGCCGGGGAGCTGTTTTTT
cdr3_aa: CAIGDRVAGELFF
d_call: TRBD1
v_call: TRBV10-3
clone_size: .
j_call: TRBJ2-2

cdr3_nt: TGTGCCAGCAGTTCGATAGGACAGGGGGCAGTTGGCTACACCTTC
cdr3_aa: CASSSIGQGAVGYTF
d_call: TRBD1
v_call: TRBV27
clone_size: .
j_call: TRBJ1-2

cdr3_nt: TGTGCCAGTAGTTGGGACAGCAATTCTAAAGAGACCCAGTACTTC
cdr3_aa: CASSWDSNSKETQYF
d_call: TRBD1
v_call: TRBV19
clone_size: .
j_call: TRBJ2-5

cdr3_nt: TGTGCCAGCAGTGCCAACAGGGGACCCGGTGGGGGCTACACCTTC
cdr3_aa: CASSANRGPGGGYTF
d_call: TRBD1
v_call: TRBV6-4
clone_size: .
j_call: TRBJ1-2

cdr3_nt: TGTGCCAGTAGTATTCAGGGCCCTAACTATGGCTACACCTTC
cdr3_aa: CASSIQGPNYGYTF
d_call: .
v_call: TRBV19
clone_size: .
j_call: TRBJ1-2

cdr3_nt: TGTGCTAGTGGTTTGGGACAGCCGAACACTGAAGCTTTCTTT
cdr3_aa: CASGLGQPNTEAFF
d_call: .
v_call: TRBV12-5
clone_size: .
j_call: TRBJ1-1

cdr3_nt: TGCGCCAGCAGCCTTATCACCCGACAGAACTCCTACAATGAGCAGTTCTTC
cdr3_aa: CASSLITRQNSYNEQFF
d_call: .
v_call: TRBV5-1
clone_size: .
j_call: TRBJ2-1

cdr3_nt: TGCAGCGTTATAGAACAGGGCAATCAGCCCCAGCATTTT
cdr3_aa: CSVIEQGNQPQHF
d_call: .
v_call: TRBV29-1
clone_size: .
j_call: TRBJ1-5

cdr3_nt: TGTGCCAGCAGCATGGACCGGGCCACCTTCTATGGCTACACCTTC
cdr3_aa: CASSMDRATFYGYTF
d_call: .
v_call: TRBV5-6
clone_size: few
j_call: TRBJ1-2

cdr3_nt: TGCGCCAGCAGCTTGGCCCCCTTGGGATCAGATACGCAGTATTTT
cdr3_aa: CASSLAPLGSDTQYF
d_call: .
v_call: TRBV5-1
clone_size: .
j_call: TRBJ2-3

cdr3_nt: TGTGCCAGTAGTCCTCGGACAGCGATATATAATTCACCCCTCCACTTT
cdr3_aa: CASSPRTAIYNSPLHF
d_call: .
v_call: TRBV19
clone_size: .
j_call: TRBJ1-6

cdr3_nt: TGTGCCAGCGACGAACGGGGCGGGGAGACCCAGTACTTC
cdr3_aa: CASDERGGETQYF
d_call: .
v_call: TRBV3-1/TRBV3-2
clone_size: .
j_call: TRBJ2-5

cdr3_nt: TGTGCCAGCGGGTTCCCCAGGGGTGAAGCTTTCTTT
cdr3_aa: CASGFPRGEAFF
d_call: .
v_call: TRBV2
clone_size: .
j_call: TRBJ1-1

cdr3_nt: TGTGCCAGCAACCAGGGGGCTAGGGACACTGAAGCTTTCTTT
cdr3_aa: CASNQGARDTEAFF
d_call: TRBD1
v_call: TRBV28
clone_size: .
j_call: TRBJ1-1

cdr3_nt: TGTGCCAGCCAGGGCCAGGCCACCGGGGAGCTGTTTTTT
cdr3_aa: CASQGQATGELFF
d_call: .
v_call: TRBV2
clone_size: .
j_call: TRBJ2-2

cdr3_nt: TGTGCCAGCAGTGGAGAACAGGGGAATACACCCCTCCACTTT
cdr3_aa: CASSGEQGNTPLHF
d_call: TRBD1
v_call: TRBV2
clone_size: .
j_call: TRBJ1-6

cdr3_nt: TGTGCCACAGAACTAGCGGGGTTCAATGAGCAGTTCTTC
cdr3_aa: CATELAGFNEQFF
d_call: TRBD2
v_call: TRBV6-5
clone_size: .
j_call: TRBJ2-1

cdr3_nt: TGCGCCAGCAGCTTGGTTGCGCAACCCCCCGGGGAGGGCTACACCTTC
cdr3_aa: CASSLVAQPPGEGYTF
d_call: .
v_call: TRBV5-1
clone_size: .
j_call: TRBJ1-2

cdr3_nt: TGCAGTGCTAGTGGGCAGGGGAGCTACGAGCAGTACTTC
cdr3_aa: CSASGQGSYEQYF
d_call: .
v_call: TRBV20-1
clone_size: .
j_call: TRBJ2-7

cdr3_nt: TGTGCCAGCAGCCAAGATCCTTCTGCAGAAAAGCAGTTCTTC
cdr3_aa: CASSQDPSAEKQFF
d_call: .
v_call: TRBV3-1/TRBV3-2
clone_size: .
j_call: TRBJ2-1

cdr3_nt: TGTGCCAGCAGGGGAGGGGGCCTGAACACCGGGGAGCTGTTTTTT
cdr3_aa: CASRGGGLNTGELFF
d_call: .
v_call: TRBV2
clone_size: .
j_call: TRBJ2-2

cdr3_nt: TGTGCCTGGACCCTAACCCCGGGACAGGGGATCTATGGCTACACCTTC
cdr3_aa: CAWTLTPGQGIYGYTF
d_call: TRBD1
v_call: TRBV30
clone_size: once
j_call: TRBJ1-2

cdr3_nt: TGTGCCAGCAGCGTAGATCTAACTAGCGGGGGGAAGGAGACCCAGTACTTC
cdr3_aa: CASSVDLTSGGKETQYF
d_call: TRBD2
v_call: TRBV9
clone_size: once
j_call: TRBJ2-5

cdr3_nt: TGCGCCAGCAGCCAAGATAGGGGCAGGGCTTCAATTTCACCCCTCCACTTT
cdr3_aa: CASSQDRGRASISPLHF
d_call: .
v_call: TRBV4-1
clone_size: .
j_call: TRBJ1-6